This T cell receptor beta chain was retrieved from a study of shared clonotypes between healthy human individuals. The CDR3 contains 13 residues. The V and J ends lost 5 bases and 7 bases respectively, with 13 bases between them. Per germline, CDR1 SNHLY and CDR2 FYNNEI. Sequencing used immunoSEQ multiplex PCR; TCRdb keeps in-frame clones, though not all of them. In the table there are around 1 million clones, about three quarters of which are singletons. This rearrangement joins TRBV2 to TRBJ2-3, with D possibly being TRBD2 (5 bases). The TCR sequence derives from a man aged 18 to 29 in good health. Sequencing used memory CD4+ T cells sorted from blood. Subset of the sample: CD45RA-negative fraction. The CDR3 sequence: CASSPMERYTQYF. DNA for the CDR3: TGTGCCAGCAGTCCAATGGAGCGGTATACGCAGTATTTT.